Each of the 7 T cell receptor beta chains below was sequenced from the same sample in a study of blood T cell repertoires in COVID-19. Assay: immunoSEQ multiplex PCR; the TCRdb copy retains only in-frame clones and omits some. The sample lists 220,000 or so clones; about 88% were seen once. Sequencing was performed on peripheral blood. Receptor source: a woman between 45 and 60 years old with COVID-19, enrolled during active disease.

This rearrangement joins TRBV19 to TRBJ2-1; D gene ambiguous. V was pared by 5 bases and J by 6 bases, with 11 bases between. This CDR3 contains 13 residues. Germline V gives CDR1 LNHDA, CDR2 SQIVND (reference sequence). The CDR3 sequence is CASSPRLGNEQFF. CDR3 nucleotide sequence: TGTGCCAGTAGTCCTAGACTCGGCAATGAGCAGTTCTTC.

The rearrangement links TRBV6-5 to TRBJ1-2; 9 bases fit TRBD1. This CDR3 is 15 amino acids long. In germline, CDR1 is MNHEY, CDR2 SVGAGI. V lost 7 bases to trimming and J lost 4 bases; unmatched junction nucleotides: 10. CDR3 bases: TGTGCCAGCACCCGCCGGGACAGGGAGGCCTATGGCTACACCTTC. As protein: CASTRRDREAYGYTF.

J is TRBJ2-3 and V is TRBV5-1; D gene uncertain. There are 14 residues in the CDR3. Trimming removed 2 bases at V and 3 bases at J, with 10 bases between. CDR1 is SGHRS and CDR2 is YFSETQ in the germline V gene. The DNA of the CDR3 is TGCGCCAGCAGCTTTGAACAGACAACAGATACGCAGTATTTT. Translating it yields CASSFEQTTDTQYF.

The chain couples TRBV7-2 to TRBJ2-5; tentatively, D is TRBD1 (6 bases). There are 14 residues in the CDR3. Germline CDR1 reads SGHTA; CDR2 reads FQGNSA. V was cut by 1 base and J by 5 bases, with 11 bases left in between. This chain's CDR3 is CASSLDDRGETQYF. For the CDR3, the DNA is TGTGCCAGCAGCTTAGATGATAGGGGGGAGACCCAGTACTTC.

V gene TRBV10-3 combines with J gene TRBJ2-5, with 12 bases lining up with TRBD2. This CDR3 spans 17 amino acids. The J segment lost 1 base and the V segment lost 4 bases, leaving 7 bases of the junction unmatched. Germline CDR1 reads ENHRY; CDR2 reads SYGVKD. The DNA for the CDR3 is TGTGCCATCAGTGGGACGACTAGCGGGGGCATCCAAGAGACCCAGTACTTC. Its translation: CAISGTTSGGIQETQYF.

This clone appeared once. The V and J genes are TRBV6-5 and TRBJ2-1; D gene unclear. The CDR3 sequence is 14 residues long. Germline CDR1 is MNHEY and CDR2 is SVGAGI. Trimming shortened V by 5 bases and J by 6 bases, and 14 bases separated the two germline ends. The CDR3 sequence is CASSPGWSGNEQFF. The CDR3 bases are TGTGCCAGCAGTCCCGGGTGGTCCGGCAATGAGCAGTTCTTC.

The V gene is TRBV7-2, the J gene TRBJ1-6; a possible D gene is TRBD1 (5 bases). The CDR3 contains 16 residues. CDR1 and CDR2 from the germline V gene are SGHTA and FQGNSA. The ends were cut back, 5 bases at V and 4 bases at J, with 15 bases in the middle. This CDR3 is CASSPRVGSYNSPLHF. DNA of the CDR3: TGTGCCAGCAGCCCCAGGGTGGGTTCTTATAATTCACCCCTCCACTTT.